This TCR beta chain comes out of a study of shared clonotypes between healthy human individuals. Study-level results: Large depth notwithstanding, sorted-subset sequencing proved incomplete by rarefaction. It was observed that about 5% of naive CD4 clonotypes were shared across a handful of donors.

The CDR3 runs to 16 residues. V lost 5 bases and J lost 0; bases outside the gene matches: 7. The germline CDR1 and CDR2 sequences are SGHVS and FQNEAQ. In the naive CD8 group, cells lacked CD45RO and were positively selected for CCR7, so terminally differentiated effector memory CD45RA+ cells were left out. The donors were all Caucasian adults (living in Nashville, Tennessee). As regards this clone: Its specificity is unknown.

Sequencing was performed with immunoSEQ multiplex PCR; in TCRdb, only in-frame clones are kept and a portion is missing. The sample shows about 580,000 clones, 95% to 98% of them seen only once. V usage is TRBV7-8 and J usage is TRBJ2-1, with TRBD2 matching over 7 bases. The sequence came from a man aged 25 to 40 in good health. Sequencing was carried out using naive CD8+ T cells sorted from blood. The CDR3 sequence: CASSASSGSSYNEQFF. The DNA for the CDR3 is TGTGCCAGCAGCGCGTCTAGCGGAAGCTCCTACAATGAGCAGTTCTTC.